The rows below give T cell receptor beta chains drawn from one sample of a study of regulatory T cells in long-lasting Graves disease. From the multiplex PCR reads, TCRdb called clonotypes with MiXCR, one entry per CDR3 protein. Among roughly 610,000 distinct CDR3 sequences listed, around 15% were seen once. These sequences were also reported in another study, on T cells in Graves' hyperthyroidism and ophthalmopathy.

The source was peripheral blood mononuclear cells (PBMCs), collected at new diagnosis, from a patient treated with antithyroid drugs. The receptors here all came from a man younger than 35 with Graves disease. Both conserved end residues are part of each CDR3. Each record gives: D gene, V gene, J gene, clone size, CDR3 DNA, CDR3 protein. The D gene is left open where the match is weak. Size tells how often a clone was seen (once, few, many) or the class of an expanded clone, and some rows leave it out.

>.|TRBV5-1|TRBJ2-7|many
TGCGCCAGCAGCGTATTCGACAGCTCCTACGAGCAGTACTTC
CASSVFDSSYEQYF
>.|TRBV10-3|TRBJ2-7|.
TGTGCCATCAGTGGGGGGGCGTCAAACCACTACGAGCAGTACTTC
CAISGGASNHYEQYF
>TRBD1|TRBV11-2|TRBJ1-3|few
TGTGCCAGCAGCCCCCGATTTGGGACAGGCGGCTTTGGAAACACCATATATTTT
CASSPRFGTGGFGNTIYF
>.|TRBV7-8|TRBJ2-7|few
TGTGCCAGCGCAGAGCCGGGCGAGCAGTACTTC
CASAEPGEQYF
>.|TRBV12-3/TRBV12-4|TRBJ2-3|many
TGTGCCAGCACCCCCACGCCGGGGGCGAACACAGATACGCAGTATTTT
CASTPTPGANTDTQYF
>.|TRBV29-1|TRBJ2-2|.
TGCAGCGTTGAAGTGGTAGCCGGGGAGCTGTTTTTT
CSVEVVAGELFF
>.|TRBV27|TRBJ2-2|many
TGTGCCAGCAGATGGACAGCAAGGCGGTCCGGGGAGCTGTTTTTT
CASRWTARRSGELFF
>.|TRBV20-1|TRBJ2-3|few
TGCAGTGCTTGTCCAACTTCAGATACGCAGTATTTT
CSACPTSDTQYF
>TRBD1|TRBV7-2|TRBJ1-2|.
TGTGCCAGCAGCTCATGGGGACAGGGTTGGAATGGCTACACCTTC
CASSSWGQGWNGYTF
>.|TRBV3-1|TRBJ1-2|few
TGTGCCAGCAGCCCGGGGGGGTGGTATGGCTACACCTTC
CASSPGGWYGYTF